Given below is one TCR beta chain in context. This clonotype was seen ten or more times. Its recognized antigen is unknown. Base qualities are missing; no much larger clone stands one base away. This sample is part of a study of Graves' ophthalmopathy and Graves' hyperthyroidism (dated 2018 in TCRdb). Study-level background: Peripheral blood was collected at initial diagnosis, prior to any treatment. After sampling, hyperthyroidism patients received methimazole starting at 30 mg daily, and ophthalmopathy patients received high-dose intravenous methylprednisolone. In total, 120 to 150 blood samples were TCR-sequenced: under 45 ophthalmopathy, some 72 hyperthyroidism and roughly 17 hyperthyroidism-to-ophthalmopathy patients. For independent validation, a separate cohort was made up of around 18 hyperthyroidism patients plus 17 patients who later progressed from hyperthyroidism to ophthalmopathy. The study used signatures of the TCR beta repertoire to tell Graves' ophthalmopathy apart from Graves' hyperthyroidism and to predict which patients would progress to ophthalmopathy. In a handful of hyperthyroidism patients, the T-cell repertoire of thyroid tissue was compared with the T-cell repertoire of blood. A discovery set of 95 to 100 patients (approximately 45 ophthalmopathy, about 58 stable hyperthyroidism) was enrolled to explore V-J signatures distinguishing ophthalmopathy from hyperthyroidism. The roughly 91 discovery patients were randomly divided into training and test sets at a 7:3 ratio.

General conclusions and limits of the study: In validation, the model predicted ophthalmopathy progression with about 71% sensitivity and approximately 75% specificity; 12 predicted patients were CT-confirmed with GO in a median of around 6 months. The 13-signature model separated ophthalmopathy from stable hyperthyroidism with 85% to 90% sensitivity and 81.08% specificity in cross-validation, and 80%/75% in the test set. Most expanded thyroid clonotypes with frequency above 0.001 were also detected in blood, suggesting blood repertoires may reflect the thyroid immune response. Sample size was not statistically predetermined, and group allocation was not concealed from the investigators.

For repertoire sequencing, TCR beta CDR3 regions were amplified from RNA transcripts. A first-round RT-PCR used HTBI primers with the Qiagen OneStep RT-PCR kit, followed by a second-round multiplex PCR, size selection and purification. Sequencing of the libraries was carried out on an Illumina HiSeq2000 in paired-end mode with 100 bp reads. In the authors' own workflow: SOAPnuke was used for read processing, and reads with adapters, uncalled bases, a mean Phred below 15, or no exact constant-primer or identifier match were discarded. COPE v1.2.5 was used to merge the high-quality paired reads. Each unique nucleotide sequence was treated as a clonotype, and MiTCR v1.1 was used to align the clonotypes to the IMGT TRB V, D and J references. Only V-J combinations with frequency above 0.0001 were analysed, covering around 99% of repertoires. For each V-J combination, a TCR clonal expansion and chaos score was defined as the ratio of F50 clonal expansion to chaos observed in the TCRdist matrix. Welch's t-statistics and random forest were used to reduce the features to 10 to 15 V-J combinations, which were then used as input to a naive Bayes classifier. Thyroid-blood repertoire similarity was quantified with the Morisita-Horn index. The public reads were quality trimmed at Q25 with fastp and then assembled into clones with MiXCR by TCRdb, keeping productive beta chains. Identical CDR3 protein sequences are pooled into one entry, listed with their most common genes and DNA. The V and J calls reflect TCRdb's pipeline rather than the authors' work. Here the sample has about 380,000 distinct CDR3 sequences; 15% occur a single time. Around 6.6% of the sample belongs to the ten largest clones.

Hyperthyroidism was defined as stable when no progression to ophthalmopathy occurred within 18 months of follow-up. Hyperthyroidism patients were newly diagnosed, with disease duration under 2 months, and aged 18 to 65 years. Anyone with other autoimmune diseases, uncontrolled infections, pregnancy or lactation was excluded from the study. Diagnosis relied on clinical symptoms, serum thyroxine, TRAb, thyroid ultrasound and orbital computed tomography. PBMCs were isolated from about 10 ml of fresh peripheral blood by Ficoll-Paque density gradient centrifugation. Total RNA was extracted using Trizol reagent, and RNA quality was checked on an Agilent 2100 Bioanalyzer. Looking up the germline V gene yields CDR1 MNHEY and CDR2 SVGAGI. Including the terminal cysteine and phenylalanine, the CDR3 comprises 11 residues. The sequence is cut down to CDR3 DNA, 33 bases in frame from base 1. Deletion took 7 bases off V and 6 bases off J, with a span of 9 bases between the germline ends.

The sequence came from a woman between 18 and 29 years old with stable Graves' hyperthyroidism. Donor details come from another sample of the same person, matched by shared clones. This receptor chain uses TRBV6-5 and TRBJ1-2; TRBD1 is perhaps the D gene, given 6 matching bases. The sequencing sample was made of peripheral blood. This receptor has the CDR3 CASKGGNGYTF. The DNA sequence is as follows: TGTGCCAGCAAAGGGGGGAATGGCTACACCTTC.